The clone carrying this T cell receptor (beta chain) was picked up many times. No antigen is known for it. The source of the sample is a study of T-cell reconstitution after alpha-beta-depleted transplantation in children. Study results and limitations: T-cell numbers and diversity, one year after transplant, stemmed largely from T cells that were newly produced. Reportedly, only several hundred clones from non-depleted graft cells drove alpha-beta T-cell counts at about two months. The origin of high day-60 TCRbeta diversity in some patients lay in surviving recipient T cells and thymic progenitors.

Preparation of the TCRbeta library used unique molecular identifiers. TCRdb itself ran the PCR reads through MiXCR, one entry per CDR3 protein. Found here are approximately 630,000 distinct CDR3 sequences, about an eighth of them singletons; the top ten hold 0.79%. In germline, CDR1 is SEHNR, CDR2 FQNEAQ (reference sequence). The CDR3 is 14 amino acids. V was shortened by 0 bases and J by 6 bases, with 9 bases between the two germline ends. The chain is built from TRBV7-9 and TRBJ2-1; D ambiguous. The material sequenced was PBMCs, taken before TCRalphabeta/CD19-depleted stem cell transplant. This sequence was found in a girl between 2 and 10 years old with congenital amegakaryocytic thrombocytopenia, due to receive a stem cell transplant. For the CDR3, the DNA is TGTGCCAGCAGCTTAGCGGCCCTAGGCAATGAGCAGTTCTTC. The encoded protein is CASSLAALGNEQFF.